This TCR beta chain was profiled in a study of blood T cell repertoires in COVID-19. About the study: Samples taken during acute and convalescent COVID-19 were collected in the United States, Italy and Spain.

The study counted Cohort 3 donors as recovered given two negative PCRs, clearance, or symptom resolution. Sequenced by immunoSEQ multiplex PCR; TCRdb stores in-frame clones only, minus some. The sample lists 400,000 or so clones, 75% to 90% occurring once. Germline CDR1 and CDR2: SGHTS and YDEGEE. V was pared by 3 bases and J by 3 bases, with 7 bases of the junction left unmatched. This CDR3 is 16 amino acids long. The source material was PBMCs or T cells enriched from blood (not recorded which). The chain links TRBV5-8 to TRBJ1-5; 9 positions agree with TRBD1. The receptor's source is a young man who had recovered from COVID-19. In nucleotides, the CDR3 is TGTGCCAGCAGCTGGGGGACAGGGAATTCCAATCAGCCCCAGCATTTT. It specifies CASSWGTGNSNQPQHF.